The 28 T cell receptor beta chains listed next were all sequenced from one sample in a study of breast tumors, draining lymph nodes, adjacent tissues. TCRdb re-called the multiplex PCR reads through MiXCR, storing one row per CDR3 protein. The sample yields about 46,000 distinct CDR3 sequences, 20% to 25% seen once. The sequenced sample was breast tumor tissue. The source of these receptors is a female donor with breast cancer. Some clones in this sample may be carry-over from other donors' samples.

The chain employs TRBV6-1 and TRBJ2-1; tentative D call: TRBD2 (6 bases). With 11 bases removed from V and 5 bases from J, the gap between germline ends came to 16 bases. CDR3 length: 13 residues. Germline V gene sequence: CDR1 MNHNS, CDR2 SASEGT. CDR3 coding DNA: TGTGCCGTACTAGCAGGAGGACACAATGAGCAGTTCTTC. This encodes CAVLAGGHNEQFF.

This clonotype was seen many times. The CDR3, as DNA: TGTGCCAGCAGCGAAACGAATCAGCCCCAGCATTTT. It encodes CASSETNQPQHF. The chain couples TRBV7-9 to TRBJ1-5; D uncertain. The CDR3 totals 12 residues. Germline V gene lookup returns CDR1 SEHNR and CDR2 FQNEAQ (reference sequence). The ends were cut back, 5 bases at V and 4 bases at J, with 6 bases in the middle.

Turning to this clonotype: One base away lies a much larger clone, so this may be a sequencing read error. The chain uses TRBV20-1 and TRBJ2-3; D not certain. Gene TRBJ1-5 matches the end of the DNA better, so the J call may be wrong. There are 12 residues in the CDR3. Germline CDR1 reads DFQATT; CDR2 reads SNEGSKA (reference sequence). This CDR3 is CSAPGLRDQQHF. The CDR3 DNA reads as TGCAGTGCCCCCGGGTTGCGAGATCAGCAGCATTTT.

This clonotype was observed many times. CDR3 loop: CASSPGHWEQYF. The CDR3 DNA reads as TGTGCCAGCAGCCCGGGACATTGGGAGCAGTACTTC. The genes are TRBV3-1 and TRBJ2-7; maybe TRBD1 (6 bases). Looked up from germline, CDR1 is LGHDT and CDR2 is YNNKEL (reference sequence). With 4 bases removed from V and 7 bases from J, the gap between germline ends came to 11 bases. This CDR3 has 12 amino acids.

This chain uses TRBV29-1 with TRBJ2-4; D is uncertain. The V gene's germline CDR1 is SQVTM and CDR2 ANQGSEA. CDR3 length: 15 amino acids. Trimming cost V 2 bases and J 0 bases, with 11 bases left between them. For the CDR3, the DNA is TGCAGCGTTGAATCTCCTTCCATAGCCAAAAACATTCAGTACTTC. It is translated as CSVESPSIAKNIQYF.

As for this clonotype: A much larger clone sits a single nucleotide away, making a read error possible. The missing conserved phenylalanine or tryptophan at the end of this CDR3 makes a read error likely. The genes are TRBV5-4 and TRBJ2-7; 8 bases agree with TRBD2. Per germline, CDR1 SGHNT and CDR2 YYREEE (reference sequence). Unmatched junction bases numbered 9, after V lost 2 bases and J lost 5 bases. CDR3 size: 15 residues. The CDR3 nucleotides are TGTGCCAGCAGCTTCCGGGGGGGGGCGGTCCACGAGCAGTACTAC. It translates to CASSFRGGAVHEQYY.

This clonotype came up many times. The J gene is TRBJ2-2, the V gene TRBV19; D call uncertain. There are 12 residues in the CDR3. Germline V gene sequence: CDR1 LNHDA, CDR2 SQIVND (reference sequence). V shed 2 bases and J shed 5 bases, with 3 bases lying between them. The CDR3 loop is CASSILTGELFF. DNA of the CDR3: TGTGCCAGTAGTATACTAACCGGGGAGCTGTTTTTT.

Of note for this clonotype: This may be a read error, as it is one base from a much larger clone. This sequence joins TRBV12-3 or TRBV12-4 and TRBJ1-5, with 7 bases fitting TRBD1. V shed 4 bases, J shed 6 bases, and the junction held 3 bases outside the gene matches. The CDR3 has 13 amino acids. CDR3 DNA sequence: TGTGCCAGCAGTTCCAACAGGGGTCAGCCCCAGCATTTT. Residues: CASSSNRGQPQHF.

The table lists this clonotype with many counts. V usage is TRBV20-1 and J usage is TRBJ1-5, with 7 positions matching TRBD1. V was clipped by 0 bases and J by 2 bases; unmatched bases: 1. This CDR3 comprises 14 residues. Per germline, CDR1 DFQATT and CDR2 SNEGSKA (reference sequence). CDR3 sequence reads: CSARDDRGNQPQHF. As DNA, the CDR3 is TGCAGTGCTAGAGATGACAGGGGCAATCAGCCCCAGCATTTT.

This clonotype has only a few counts. V is TRBV30 and J is TRBJ2-6; unclear D gene. The CDR3 is 15 amino acids. V was shortened by 0 bases and J by 0 bases, with 6 bases between the two germline ends. CDR1 and CDR2 (germline): GTSNPN, SVGIG (reference sequence). Written as DNA, the CDR3 is TGTGCCTGGAGTGTTTCCCTCTCTGGGGCCAACGTCCTGACTTTC. Translation: CAWSVSLSGANVLTF. Variable domain in full (rest from reference TRBV30 and TRBJ2-6): SQTIHQWPATLVQPVGSPLSLECTVEGTSNPNLYWYRQAAGRGLQLLFYSVGIGQISSEVPQNLSASRPQDRQFILSSKKLLLSDSGFYLCAWSVSLSGANVLTFGAGSRLTVL.

This clonotype was seen repeatedly, ten times or more. This chain uses TRBV7-9 with TRBJ1-4, with 8 bases aligning to TRBD1. The junction had 7 bases not matched to a gene; V was cut back by 5 bases and J by 8 bases. Germline V gene lookup returns CDR1 SEHNR and CDR2 FQNEAQ (reference sequence). There are 14 residues in the CDR3. The CDR3 loop is CASSIGQGREKLFF. CDR3 DNA: TGTGCCAGCAGCATCGGACAGGGTAGAGAAAAACTGTTTTTT.

V gene TRBV28 combines with J gene TRBJ1-5, with D perhaps matching TRBD1 (6 bases). This CDR3 contains 14 residues. The ends were cut back, 5 bases at V and 7 bases at J, with 15 bases in the middle. Germline loops: CDR1 MDHEN, CDR2 SYDVKM. Written as DNA, the CDR3 is TGTGCCAGCAGTCCCCCGGCCAGGGGACAGCCCCAGCATTTT. Its protein product is CASSPPARGQPQHF.

About this clonotype itself: This may come from a read error, since a much larger clone is one base off. V gene TRBV5-4 combines with J gene TRBJ2-3; 9 nucleotides agree with TRBD2. The length of the CDR3 is 16 residues. CDR1 SGHNT and CDR2 YYREEE come from the germline V gene (reference sequence). V shed 4 bases, J shed 2 bases, and the junction held 8 bases outside the gene matches. CDR3 DNA sequence: TGTGCCAGCAGCCCTCGTACTAGCGGGCTCACAGATACGCAGTATTTT. Its protein is CASSPRTSGLTDTQYF.

Notes on this clonotype: At one end, the junction sequence differs from germline, possibly due to a read error. The chain combines TRBV20-1 with TRBJ2-1; 8 positions agree with TRBD2. Germline loops: CDR1 DFQATT, CDR2 SNEGSKA (reference sequence). The CDR3 length is 14 residues. In DNA, the CDR3 is TGCGGTGCTAGTGGGACTAGTGTCTACAATGGGCAGTTCTTC. Translation gives CGASGTSVYNGQFF.

This clonotype was picked up one time. This chain joins TRBV19 and TRBJ1-1; maybe TRBD1 (5 bases). Germline lookup yields CDR1 LNHDA and CDR2 SQIVND (reference sequence). The V end was cut by 2 bases, the J end by 3 bases, with 7 bases between. The CDR3 has 13 amino acids. The DNA for the CDR3 is TGTGCCAGTAGTATACAGGGTTACACTGAAGCTTTCTTT. It codes for CASSIQGYTEAFF.

Concerning this clonotype itself: This clone may be a read error of a much larger clone one base away. The V call is TRBV5-4, the J call TRBJ1-2; D ambiguous. Germline CDR1 reads SGHNT; CDR2 reads YYREEE (reference sequence). The CDR3 runs 14 residues. The DNA for the CDR3 is TGTGACAGCAGCTCTATCGTATCCCAATATGGCTACACCTTC. Residues: CDSSSIVSQYGYTF. The full variable domain, completed using reference TRBV5-4 and TRBJ1-2, is ETGVTQSPTHLIKTRGQQVTLRCSSQSGHNTVSWYQQALGQGPQFIFQYYREEENGRGNFPPRFSGLQFPNYSSELNVNALELDDSALYLCDSSSIVSQYGYTFGSGTRLTVV.

This clonotype has ten or more counts. The CDR3 sequence is CASSQGKRSPLHF. For the CDR3, the DNA is TGTGCCAGCAGCCAGGGGAAGAGATCACCCCTCCACTTT. This chain joins TRBV3-1 and TRBJ1-6, with D unresolved. Trimming pared 3 bases from V and 10 bases from J, leaving 10 bases between. The CDR3 sequence is 13 residues long. Germline V gene lookup returns CDR1 LGHDT and CDR2 YNNKEL (reference sequence).

About this clonotype itself: Because the CDR3 is missing its conserved closing phenylalanine or tryptophan, this is likely a read error. The chain combines TRBV28 with TRBJ2-2; D gene ambiguous. CDR1 and CDR2 (germline): MDHEN, SYDVKM. The V end lost 4 bases, the J end lost 6 bases, and 9 bases lay between the germline ends. The CDR3 runs to 13 residues. DNA of the CDR3: TGTGCCAGCAGTTCCGGACCCCCCGGGGAGCTGTTTTGT. It encodes CASSSGPPGELFC.

This clonotype was observed many times. This chain links TRBV2 with TRBJ2-7; D is perhaps TRBD2 (6 bases). Trimming stripped 2 bases from V and 3 bases from J, with 17 bases between. There are 16 residues in the CDR3. Germline assignment: CDR1 SNHLY and CDR2 FYNNEI. The CDR3 DNA is TGTGCCAGCAGTGAAATGGGTAGCGGCTATAACTACGAGCAGTACTTC. The encoded protein is CASSEMGSGYNYEQYF.

This clonotype occurred a few times. The chain couples TRBV19 to TRBJ2-6; unclear D gene. CDR3 length: 15 amino acids. The ends were cut back, 2 bases at V and 1 base at J, with 6 bases in the middle. Germline assignment: CDR1 LNHDA and CDR2 SQIVND (reference sequence). The CDR3 region is CASSIYGSGANVLTF. The CDR3 region has the DNA TGTGCCAGTAGTATATACGGGTCTGGGGCCAACGTCCTGACTTTC.

This clonotype was seen repeatedly, ten times or more. The rearrangement links TRBV20-1 to TRBJ1-5; D not certain. From germline, CDR1 is DFQATT and CDR2 SNEGSKA (reference sequence). The length of the CDR3 is 14 residues. The V and J ends lost 3 bases and 7 bases respectively, with 16 bases between them. The CDR3 sequence: CSASLLRGGQPQHF. CDR3 sequence (DNA): TGCAGTGCTAGTCTATTGCGGGGAGGGCAGCCCCAGCATTTT.

This clonotype is classed as medium-sized (0.01 to 0.1%). The chain combines TRBV20-1 with TRBJ1-6, with 9 bases identical to TRBD1. Germline CDR1 reads DFQATT; CDR2 reads SNEGSKA (reference sequence). V dropped 1 base and J dropped 0; count of bases not matched to a gene: 19. The CDR3 runs 22 residues. The CDR3: CSARARGGQGPSLSSYNSPLHF. The CDR3 nucleotides are TGCAGTGCTAGAGCGAGGGGGGGACAGGGCCCTTCATTGAGCTCCTATAATTCACCCCTCCACTTT.

This clonotype counts as medium-sized. V usage is TRBV11-2 and J usage is TRBJ2-7; D gene ambiguous. V gave up 4 bases and J gave up 2 bases, with 3 bases separating them. CDR3 length: 11 residues. Germline CDR1 is SGHAT and CDR2 is FQNNGV. This CDR3 is CASSSPYEQYF. DNA of the CDR3: TGTGCCAGCAGCTCCCCCTACGAGCAGTACTTC. Full variable domain (outside the CDR3, taken from reference TRBV11-2 and TRBJ2-7): EAGVAQSPRYKIIEKRQSVAFWCNPISGHATLYWYQQILGQGPKLLIQFQNNGVVDDSQLPKDRFSAERLKGVDSTLKIQPAKLEDSAVYLCASSSPYEQYFGPGTRLTVT.

This clonotype was recorded at least ten times. The gene calls are TRBV6-5 and TRBJ2-1, with TRBD2 identical over 11 bases. Germline V gene data show CDR1 as MNHEY and CDR2 as SVGAGI. The CDR3 has 15 residues. V shed 5 bases, J shed 7 bases, and the junction held 7 bases outside the gene matches. CDR3 nucleotide sequence: TGTGCCAGCAGTCCTCGGACTAGCGGGTCGAATGAGCAGTTCTTC. This encodes CASSPRTSGSNEQFF.

By sample share, this clonotype is large. V gene TRBV30 combines with J gene TRBJ2-7; D unclear. Germline V CDR1 and CDR2: GTSNPN, SVGIG (reference sequence). The CDR3 is 12 residues long. V was clipped by 0 bases and J by 3 bases, with 6 bases between them. The CDR3 DNA is TGTGCCTGGAGTGTCAGTCTCTACGAGCAGTACTTC. This sequence encodes CAWSVSLYEQYF.

This clonotype was counted many times. This chain uses TRBV7-9 with TRBJ2-1, with 9 bases that match TRBD2. The CDR3 totals 12 residues. V was pared by 1 base and J by 15 bases, with 4 bases of the junction left unmatched. Germline assignment: CDR1 SEHNR and CDR2 FQNEAQ (reference sequence). The CDR3 DNA is TGTGCCAGCAGCTTAGAGACTAGCGGACGGTTCTTC. It is translated as CASSLETSGRFF.

J is TRBJ2-3 and V is TRBV6-1, with 11 bases identical to TRBD1. V gave up 6 bases and J gave up 1 base; unmatched junction bases: 3. This CDR3 region has 15 residues. CDR1 and CDR2 (germline): MNHNS, SASEGT. CDR3 nucleotide sequence: TGTGCCAGCAGCTGGGGACAGGGGGGCACAGATACGCAGTATTTT. Amino acids: CASSWGQGGTDTQYF.

This clonotype was observed at least ten times. J is TRBJ1-5 and V is TRBV20-1, with D perhaps matching TRBD1 (5 bases). The CDR3 spans 15 residues. Germline V gives CDR1 DFQATT, CDR2 SNEGSKA (reference sequence). V lost 6 bases and J lost 1, with 16 bases in between. The CDR3 coding sequence is TGCAGTGCGGGAAAGGGGCTTTGGAGCAATCAGCCCCAGCATTTT. It yields the protein CSAGKGLWSNQPQHF.